This T cell receptor beta chain was sequenced for a study of blood T cells in healthy people across ages. The CDR3 sequence is 14 residues long. Per the germline V gene, CDR1 is KGHSH and CDR2 is LQKENI. V lost 1 base and J lost 4, with 9 bases in between. It was with a sample-barcoded 5' primer and a J-beta primer mix that a second PCR of about 6 to 12 cycles was run. One entry per CDR3 protein, called by TCRdb with MiXCR from the 5' RACE reads. The data contain some 1.7 million distinct CDR3 sequences, 28% of them singletons. This chain uses TRBV18 with TRBJ2-3; D possibly corresponds to TRBD2 (5 bases). This sequence originates from a young woman in good health. The source material was blood. CDR3 loop: CASSPQRLSDTQYF. CDR3 in DNA: TGTGCCAGCTCACCACAGAGACTATCAGATACGCAGTATTTT.